This T cell receptor beta chain comes out of a study of CXCR3-negative and CXCR3-positive naive CD8 T cells. General study findings and limits: Researchers report that CXCR3-positive naive cells carry more hydrophobic TRB CDR3s than CXCR3-negative naive cells.

UMI-labeled 5' RACE TRB cDNA libraries were prepared from the cells. TCRdb reprocessed the 5' RACE reads and reports one entry per CDR3 protein, with no DNA. Recorded for this sample: 130,000 to 150,000 distinct CDR3 sequences. With respect to this clonotype: No antigen is known for it.

The naive CD8+ gate required CD45RO-CCR7+CD27+CD95- phenotype. Germline V gives CDR1 MDHEN, CDR2 SYDVKM. The CDR3 extends over 14 amino acids. The clonotype was recovered from a human donor in good health. Some clones in this sample may be carry-over from other donors' samples. Sequenced sample: naive CXCR3+ CD8+ T cells from blood. Subset defined: CD45RO-CCR7+CD27+CD95- naive CD8+ T cells expressing CXCR3 (TNR3+). This chain uses TRBV28 with TRBJ1-1; TCRdb designates TRBD1, a call that cannot be tested without DNA. The chain's CDR3 is CASSEDRMDTEAFF.